This T cell receptor (beta chain) was captured by sequencing in a study of CD8 T cells in ankylosing spondylitis. The table lists this clonotype with many counts. This CDR3 contains 12 residues. V was clipped by 2 bases and J by 5 bases, with 4 bases between them. Germline assignment: CDR1 ENHRY and CDR2 SYGVKD. TCRdb re-analysed the 5' RACE reads in MiXCR, keeping a single row per CDR3 protein. Of tens of thousands of distinct CDR3 sequences in the sample, 6% are singletons; the top ten hold less than 15%. The origin of this receptor is a male donor with ankylosing spondylitis or in good health (not recorded which). The chain employs TRBV10-3 and TRBJ1-5; D gene uncertain. Sequencing was carried out using blood, either unsorted or a sorted T cell fraction (not recorded which). CDR3 bases: TGTGCCATCAGTGAGACGGATCAGCCCCAGCATTTT. It specifies CAISETDQPQHF.